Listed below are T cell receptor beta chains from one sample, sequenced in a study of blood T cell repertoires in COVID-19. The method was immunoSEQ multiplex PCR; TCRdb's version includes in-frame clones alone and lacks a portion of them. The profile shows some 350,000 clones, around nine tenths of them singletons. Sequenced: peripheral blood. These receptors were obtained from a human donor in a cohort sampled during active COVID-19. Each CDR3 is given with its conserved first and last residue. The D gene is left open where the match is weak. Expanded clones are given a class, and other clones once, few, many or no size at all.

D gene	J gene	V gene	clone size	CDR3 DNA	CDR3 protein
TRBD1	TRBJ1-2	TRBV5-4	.	TGTGCCAGCAGCTTGGGGACAGGGCGACTTCCAGACTATGGCTACACCTTC	CASSLGTGRLPDYGYTF
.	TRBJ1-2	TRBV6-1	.	TGTGCCAGCAGTGAAGGGTTGGGAGGGGCGAGTGGCTACACCTTC	CASSEGLGGASGYTF
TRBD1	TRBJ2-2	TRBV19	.	TGTGCCAGTAGTATTGGGGACAGGTTTAGGGCTACCACCGGGGAGCTGTTTTTT	CASSIGDRFRATTGELFF
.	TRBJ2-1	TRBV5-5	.	TGTGCCAGCAGCTACGGGACCTACAATGAGCAGTTCTTC	CASSYGTYNEQFF
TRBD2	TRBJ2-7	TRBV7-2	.	TGTGCCAGCAGCTTAGCGGGGGGGGACTCCTACGAGCAGTACTTC	CASSLAGGDSYEQYF
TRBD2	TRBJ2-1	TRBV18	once	TGTGCCAGCTCACCATTGACTAGCGGGGGTAAAGATGAGCAGTTCTTC	CASSPLTSGGKDEQFF
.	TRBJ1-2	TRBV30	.	TGTGCCTGGAGTAAAGGACAGAACTATGGCTACACCTTC	CAWSKGQNYGYTF
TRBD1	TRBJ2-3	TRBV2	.	TGTGCCAGCAGTGAACCCCGGACAGGGGTAGATACGCAGTATTTT	CASSEPRTGVDTQYF
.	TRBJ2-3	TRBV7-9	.	TGTGCCAGCAGCCCGGGGGAGACAGATACGCAGTATTTT	CASSPGETDTQYF
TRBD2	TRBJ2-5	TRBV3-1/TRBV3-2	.	TGTGCCAGCACCCACCCGGGGGGGGGTCAAGAGACCCAGTACTTC	CASTHPGGGQETQYF
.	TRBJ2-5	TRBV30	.	TGTGCCTGGAGTCAGGACTACCAAGAGACCCAGTACTTC	CAWSQDYQETQYF
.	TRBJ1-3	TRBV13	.	TGTGCCAGCAGCTTCGAGAGGCGAAACACCATATATTTT	CASSFERRNTIYF
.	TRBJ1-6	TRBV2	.	TGTGCCAGCAGTGAAATGGCTGATAATTCACCCCTCCACTTT	CASSEMADNSPLHF
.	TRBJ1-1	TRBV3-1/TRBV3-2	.	TGTGCCAGCAGCCCACAGACCTTTACAGCACCTGAAGCTTTCTTT	CASSPQTFTAPEAFF
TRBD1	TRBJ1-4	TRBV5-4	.	TGTGCCAGCAGCTTGACGACAGGGGCCGATGAAAAACTGTTTTTT	CASSLTTGADEKLFF
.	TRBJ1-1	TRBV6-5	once	TGTGCCAGCAGTCCTACGGACACTGAAGCTTTCTTT	CASSPTDTEAFF
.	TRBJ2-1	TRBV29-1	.	TGCAGCGTTACCAGCAATGAGCAGTTCTTC	CSVTSNEQFF
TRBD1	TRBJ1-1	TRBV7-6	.	TGTGCCAGCAGCTTAGCGGGTCAGGGGGACACTGAAGCTTTCTTT	CASSLAGQGDTEAFF
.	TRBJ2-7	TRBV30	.	TGTGCCTGGAGTGTACCAGGTTACGAGCAGTACTTC	CAWSVPGYEQYF
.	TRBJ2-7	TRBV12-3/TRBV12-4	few	TGTGCCAGCAGGTCAACTAGCAACTACGAGCAGTACTTC	CASRSTSNYEQYF
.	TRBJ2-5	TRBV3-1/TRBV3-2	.	TGTGCCAGCAGCCAACTTTCGACCCAGTACTTC	CASSQLSTQYF
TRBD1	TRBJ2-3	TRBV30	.	TGTGCCTGGAGTTCCAGGGGGACGGGAGATACGCAGTATTTT	CAWSSRGTGDTQYF
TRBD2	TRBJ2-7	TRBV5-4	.	TGTGCCAGCAGCTTGGCTCCTAGCGGGGCCTACGAGCAGTACTTC	CASSLAPSGAYEQYF
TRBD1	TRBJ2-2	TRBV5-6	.	TGTGCCAGCAGCTTAAGGACAGGGGTCGTAAGTGCTACCGGGGAGCTGTTTTTT	CASSLRTGVVSATGELFF
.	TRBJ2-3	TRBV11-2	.	TGTGCCAGCAGCCTAATTGGGAGCGGCACAGATACGCAGTATTTT	CASSLIGSGTDTQYF
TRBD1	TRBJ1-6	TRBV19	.	TGTGCCAGTAGTACTACCGGGACAGGTGATAATTCACCCCTCCACTTT	CASSTTGTGDNSPLHF
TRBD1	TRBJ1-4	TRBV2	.	TGTGCCGGGGGACAGGATTCAACTAATGAAAAACTGTTTTTT	CAGGQDSTNEKLFF
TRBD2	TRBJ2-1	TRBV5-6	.	TGTGCCAGCAGCCCCGGGGGGACCAATGAGCAGTTCTTC	CASSPGGTNEQFF
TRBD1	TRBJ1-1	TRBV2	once	TGTGCCAGCATAAGGATGTCGGACAGGGGCTTCACTGAAGCTTTCTTT	CASIRMSDRGFTEAFF
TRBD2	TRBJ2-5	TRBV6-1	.	TGTGCCAGCAGTGAATCGACTAGCGGAATGGAGACCCAGTACTTC	CASSESTSGMETQYF
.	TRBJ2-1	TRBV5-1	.	TGCGCCAGCAGCTTGGGGCACCAGGCTGAGCAGTTCTTC	CASSLGHQAEQFF
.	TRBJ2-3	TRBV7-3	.	TGTGCCAGCAGCCTGAGGGCGGGACGCGACTTCACAGATACGCAGTATTTT	CASSLRAGRDFTDTQYF
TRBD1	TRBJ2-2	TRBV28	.	TGTGCCAGCAGTTTCCCAGGGGGCGTTCACCCCGGAACCGGGGAGCTGTTTTTT	CASSFPGGVHPGTGELFF
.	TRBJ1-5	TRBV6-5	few	TGTGCCAGCGAGGGAGGGCTTGGCAATCAGCCCCAGCATTTT	CASEGGLGNQPQHF
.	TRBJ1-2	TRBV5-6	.	TGTGCCAGCAGCCTCCGGGACACAACAAGTAACTATGGCTACACCTTC	CASSLRDTTSNYGYTF
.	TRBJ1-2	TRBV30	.	TGTGCCTGGATTGAGGGCGGGATCTATGGCTACACCTTC	CAWIEGGIYGYTF
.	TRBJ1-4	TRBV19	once	TGTGCCAGTAGTTCCCGGACGGGGGAAAAACTGTTTTTT	CASSSRTGEKLFF
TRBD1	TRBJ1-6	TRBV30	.	TGTGCCTGGAGTGCCGGGACAGGCTCACCCCTCCACTTT	CAWSAGTGSPLHF
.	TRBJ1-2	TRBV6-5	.	TGTGCCAGCACTCTCCGGGACTCAGGAGGGCTGACCTTC	CASTLRDSGGLTF
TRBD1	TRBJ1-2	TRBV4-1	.	TGCGCCAGCAGTCAAAACAGGGGAATATATGGCTACACCTTC	CASSQNRGIYGYTF
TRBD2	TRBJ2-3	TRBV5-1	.	TGCGCCAGCAGCTCGTCCGGGGGGACGGGCACAGATACGCAGTATTTT	CASSSSGGTGTDTQYF
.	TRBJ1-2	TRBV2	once	TGTGCCAGCAGGACTGGATATGGCTACACCTTC	CASRTGYGYTF
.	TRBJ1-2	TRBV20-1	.	TGCAGTGCTCCAGTCAACTATGGCTACACCTTC	CSAPVNYGYTF
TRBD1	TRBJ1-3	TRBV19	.	TGTGCCAGTAGTATACAGAGGACAGGGAAGCGTGGAAACACCATATATTTT	CASSIQRTGKRGNTIYF
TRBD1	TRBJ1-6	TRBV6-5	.	TGTGCCAGCAAGAGACAGGGTAATTCACCCCTCCACTTT	CASKRQGNSPLHF
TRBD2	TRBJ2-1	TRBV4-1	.	TGCGCCAGCAGCCAGCGAGGACTAGCGGAAGCTAGGAATGAGCAGTTCTTC	CASSQRGLAEARNEQFF
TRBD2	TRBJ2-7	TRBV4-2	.	TGTGCCAGCAGCCCCACAGAAACTAGCGGTACCTACGAGCAGTACTTC	CASSPTETSGTYEQYF
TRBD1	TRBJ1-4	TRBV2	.	TGTGCCAGCAGAGAAGACAGGGCGGAACTGTTTTTT	CASREDRAELFF
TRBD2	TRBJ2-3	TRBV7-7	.	TGTGCCAGCAGTCCAGGACTAGCGGGGATCACAGATACGCAGTATTTT	CASSPGLAGITDTQYF
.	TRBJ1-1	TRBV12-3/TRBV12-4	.	TGTGCCAGCTCTACAGGAGGGTTGTCTGAAGCTTTCTTT	CASSTGGLSEAFF
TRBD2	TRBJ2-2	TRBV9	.	TGTGCCAGCAGCGTTGGACTAGCGGGAGGGCTCGGGGAGCTGTTTTTT	CASSVGLAGGLGELFF
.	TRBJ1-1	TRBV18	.	TGTGCCAGCTCACCCACCGGGGGAGGTTTGTTAAAGACTGAAGCTTTCTTT	CASSPTGGGLLKTEAFF
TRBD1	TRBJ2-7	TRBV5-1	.	TGCGCCAGCAGCTGGACGGGACAGGGAACGTACGAGCAGTACTTC	CASSWTGQGTYEQYF
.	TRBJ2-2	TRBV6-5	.	TGTGCCAGCACAGGACACCCGAACACCGGGGAGCTGTTTTTT	CASTGHPNTGELFF